The following is a TCR beta chain sequence with its context. The antigen remains unidentified. The PCR was carried out with 60 Vbeta primers and 13 Jbeta primers. Data came from immunoSEQ multiplex PCR; TCRdb stores just in-frame clones and leaves some out. The table records over 120,000 clones, under 90% of them present only once. This sample stems from a study of cytomegalovirus exposure and HLA in healthy donors. Study-level findings and limits: Many donors shared some public TCRs, even though most TCR sequences were rare. Researchers counted around 150 TCR beta chains as cytomegalovirus-associated.

The sample consisted of PBMCs. The sequence derives from a middle-aged man in good health and CMV-seronegative.

The CDR3 DNA sequence: TGTGCCAGCAGCCGGACAGGGGATGGAAACACCATATATTTT. This codes for CASSRTGDGNTIYF. The V gene is TRBV5-4, the J gene TRBJ1-3, with TRBD1 matching 9 bases. V lost 4 bases and J lost 3; bases outside the gene matches: 2. The CDR3 has 14 residues. CDR1 is SGHNT and CDR2 is YYREEE in the germline V gene (reference sequence).